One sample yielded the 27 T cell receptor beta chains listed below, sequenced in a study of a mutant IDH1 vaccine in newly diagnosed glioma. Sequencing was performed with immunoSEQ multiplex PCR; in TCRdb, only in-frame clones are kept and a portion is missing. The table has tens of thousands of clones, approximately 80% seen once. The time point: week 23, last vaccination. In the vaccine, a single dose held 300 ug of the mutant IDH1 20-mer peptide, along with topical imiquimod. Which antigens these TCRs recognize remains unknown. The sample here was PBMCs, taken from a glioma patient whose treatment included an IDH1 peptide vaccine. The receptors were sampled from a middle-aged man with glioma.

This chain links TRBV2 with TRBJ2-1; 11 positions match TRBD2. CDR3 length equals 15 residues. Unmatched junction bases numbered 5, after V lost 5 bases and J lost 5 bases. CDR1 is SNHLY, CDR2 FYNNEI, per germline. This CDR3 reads CASSPIAGGHNEQFF. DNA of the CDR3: TGTGCCAGCAGTCCAATAGCGGGGGGGCACAATGAGCAGTTCTTC.

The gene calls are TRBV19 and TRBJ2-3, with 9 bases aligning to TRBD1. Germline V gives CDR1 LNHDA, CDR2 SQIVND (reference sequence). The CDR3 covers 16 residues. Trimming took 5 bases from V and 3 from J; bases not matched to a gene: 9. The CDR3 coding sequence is TGTGCCAGTAGTCCGGTGGCGGGACAGGGTACAGATACGCAGTATTTT. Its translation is CASSPVAGQGTDTQYF. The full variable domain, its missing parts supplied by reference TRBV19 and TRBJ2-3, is DGGITQSPKYLFRKEGQNVTLSCEQNLNHDAMYWYRQDPGQGLRLIYYSQIVNDFQKGDIAEGYSVSREKKESFPLTVTSAQKNPTAFYLCASSPVAGQGTDTQYFGPGTRLTVL.

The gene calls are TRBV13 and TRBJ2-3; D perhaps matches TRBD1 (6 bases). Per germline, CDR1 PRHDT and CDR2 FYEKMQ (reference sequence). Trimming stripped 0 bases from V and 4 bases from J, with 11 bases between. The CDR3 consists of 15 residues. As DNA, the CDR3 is TGTGCCAGCAGCTTAGGGACAGGAGCCCCAGATACGCAGTATTTT. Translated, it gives CASSLGTGAPDTQYF.

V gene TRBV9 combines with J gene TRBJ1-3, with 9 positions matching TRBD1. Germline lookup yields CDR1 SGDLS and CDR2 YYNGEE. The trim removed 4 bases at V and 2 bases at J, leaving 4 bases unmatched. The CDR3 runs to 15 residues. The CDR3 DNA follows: TGTGCCAGCAGCCAACAGGGGGCGACTGGAAACACCATATATTTT. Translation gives CASSQQGATGNTIYF.

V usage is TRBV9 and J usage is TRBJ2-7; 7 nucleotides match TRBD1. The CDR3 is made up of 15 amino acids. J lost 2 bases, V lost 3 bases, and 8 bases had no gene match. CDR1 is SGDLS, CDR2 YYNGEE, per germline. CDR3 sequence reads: CASSESTGIAYEQYF. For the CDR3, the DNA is TGTGCCAGCAGCGAATCGACAGGGATCGCCTACGAGCAGTACTTC.

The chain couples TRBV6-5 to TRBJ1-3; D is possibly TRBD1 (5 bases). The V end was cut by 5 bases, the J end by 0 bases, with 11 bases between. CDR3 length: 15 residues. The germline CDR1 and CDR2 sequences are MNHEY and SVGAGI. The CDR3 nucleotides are TGTGCCAGCAGTAAATCAGGGAGCTCTGGAAACACCATATATTTT. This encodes CASSKSGSSGNTIYF.

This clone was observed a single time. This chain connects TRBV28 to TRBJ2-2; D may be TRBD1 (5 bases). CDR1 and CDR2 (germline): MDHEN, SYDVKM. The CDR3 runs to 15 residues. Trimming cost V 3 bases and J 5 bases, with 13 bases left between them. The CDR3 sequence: CASSFSQGLTGELFF. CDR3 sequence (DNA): TGTGCCAGCAGTTTTTCCCAGGGATTAACCGGGGAGCTGTTTTTT. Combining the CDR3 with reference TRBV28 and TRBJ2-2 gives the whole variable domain DVKVTQSSRYLVKRTGEKVFLECVQDMDHENMFWYRQDPGLGLRLIYFSYDVKMKEKGDIPEGYSVSREKKERFSLILESASTNQTSMYLCASSFSQGLTGELFFGEGSRLTVL.

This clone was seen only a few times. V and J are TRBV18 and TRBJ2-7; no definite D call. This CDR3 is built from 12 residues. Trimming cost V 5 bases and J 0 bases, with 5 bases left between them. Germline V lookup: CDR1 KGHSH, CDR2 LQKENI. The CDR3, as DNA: TGTGCCAGCTCAGCGAGCTCCTACGAGCAGTACTTC. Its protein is CASSASSYEQYF.

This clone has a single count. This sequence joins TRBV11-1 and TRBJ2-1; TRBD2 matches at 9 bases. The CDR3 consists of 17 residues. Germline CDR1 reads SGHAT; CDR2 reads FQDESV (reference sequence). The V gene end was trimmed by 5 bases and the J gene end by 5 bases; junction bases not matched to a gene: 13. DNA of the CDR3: TGTGCCAGCAGCCCATCCTATGGCGGGAGGGGGGACAATGAGCAGTTCTTC. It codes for CASSPSYGGRGDNEQFF. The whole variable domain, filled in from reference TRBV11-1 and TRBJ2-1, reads EAEVAQSPRYKITEKSQAVAFWCDPISGHATLYWYRQILGQGPELLVQFQDESVVDDSQLPKDRFSAERLKGVDSTLKIQPAELGDSAMYLCASSPSYGGRGDNEQFFGPGTRLTVL.

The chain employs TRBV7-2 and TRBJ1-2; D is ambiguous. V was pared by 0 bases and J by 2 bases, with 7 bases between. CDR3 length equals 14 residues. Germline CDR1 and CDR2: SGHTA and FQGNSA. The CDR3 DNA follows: TGTGCCAGCAGCTTAGCGGCAGGAAACTATGGCTACACCTTC. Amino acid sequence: CASSLAAGNYGYTF.

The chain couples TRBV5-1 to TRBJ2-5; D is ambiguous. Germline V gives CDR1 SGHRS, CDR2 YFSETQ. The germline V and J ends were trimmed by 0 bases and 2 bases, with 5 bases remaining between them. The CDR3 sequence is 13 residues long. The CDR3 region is CASSLAEQETQYF. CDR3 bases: TGCGCCAGCAGCTTGGCAGAACAAGAGACCCAGTACTTC.

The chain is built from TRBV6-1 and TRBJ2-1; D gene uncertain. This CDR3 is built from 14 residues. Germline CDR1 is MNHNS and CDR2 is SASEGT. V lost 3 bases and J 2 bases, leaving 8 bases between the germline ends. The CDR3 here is CASSDLVPYNEQFF. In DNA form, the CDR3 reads TGTGCCAGCAGTGACCTAGTCCCCTACAATGAGCAGTTCTTC.

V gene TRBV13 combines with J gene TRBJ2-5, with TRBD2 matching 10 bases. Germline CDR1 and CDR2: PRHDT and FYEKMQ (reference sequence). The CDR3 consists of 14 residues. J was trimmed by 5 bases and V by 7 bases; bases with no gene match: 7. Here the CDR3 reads CASTQAGGAETQYF. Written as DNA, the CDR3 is TGTGCCAGCACCCAAGCGGGGGGGGCGGAGACCCAGTACTTC.

Here the CDR3 DNA reads TGTGCCAGCAGTGATCGGTGGCTCGAGCAGTACTTC. Protein sequence: CASSDRWLEQYF. The V call is TRBV6-1, the J call TRBJ2-7; no clear D. The CDR3 consists of 12 residues. CDR1 is MNHNS and CDR2 is SASEGT in the germline V gene. V shed 3 bases and J shed 6 bases, with 9 bases lying between them.

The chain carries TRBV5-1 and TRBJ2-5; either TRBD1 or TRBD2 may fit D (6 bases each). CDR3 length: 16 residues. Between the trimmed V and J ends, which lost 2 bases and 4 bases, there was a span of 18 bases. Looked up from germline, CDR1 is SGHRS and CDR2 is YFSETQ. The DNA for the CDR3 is TGCGCCAGCAGCTTCGTCCCGGGGGCGCTGCGAGAGACCCAGTACTTC. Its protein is CASSFVPGALRETQYF. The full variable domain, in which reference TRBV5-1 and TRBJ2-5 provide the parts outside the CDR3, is KAGVTQTPRYLIKTRGQQVTLSCSPISGHRSVSWYQQTPGQGLQFLFEYFSETQRNKGNFPGRFSGRQFSNSRSEMNVSTLELGDSALYLCASSFVPGALRETQYFGPGTRLLVL.

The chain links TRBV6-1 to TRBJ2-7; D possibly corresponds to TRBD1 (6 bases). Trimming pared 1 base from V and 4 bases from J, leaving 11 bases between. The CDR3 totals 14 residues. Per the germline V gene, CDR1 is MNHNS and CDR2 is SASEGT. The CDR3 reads CASSEGGQLYEQYF. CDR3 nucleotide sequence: TGTGCCAGCAGTGAAGGGGGGCAGCTATACGAGCAGTACTTC.

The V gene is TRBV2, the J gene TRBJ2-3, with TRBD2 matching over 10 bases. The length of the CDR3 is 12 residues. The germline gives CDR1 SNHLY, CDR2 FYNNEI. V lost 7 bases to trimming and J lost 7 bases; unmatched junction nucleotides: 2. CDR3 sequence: CASMGLANTQYF. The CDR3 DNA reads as TGTGCCAGCATGGGACTAGCGAATACGCAGTATTTT. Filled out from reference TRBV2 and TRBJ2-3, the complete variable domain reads EPEVTQTPSHQVTQMGQEVILRCVPISNHLYFYWYRQILGQKVEFLVSFYNNEISEKSEIFDDQFSVERPDGSNFTLKIRSTKLEDSAMYFCASMGLANTQYFGPGTRLTVL.

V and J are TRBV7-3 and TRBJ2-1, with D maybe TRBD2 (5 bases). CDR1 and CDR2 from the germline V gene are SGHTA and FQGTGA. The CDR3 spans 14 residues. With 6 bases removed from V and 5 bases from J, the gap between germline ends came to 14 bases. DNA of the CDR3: TGTGCCAGCAGTTCCGGACTGGAAAACAATGAGCAGTTCTTC. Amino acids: CASSSGLENNEQFF.

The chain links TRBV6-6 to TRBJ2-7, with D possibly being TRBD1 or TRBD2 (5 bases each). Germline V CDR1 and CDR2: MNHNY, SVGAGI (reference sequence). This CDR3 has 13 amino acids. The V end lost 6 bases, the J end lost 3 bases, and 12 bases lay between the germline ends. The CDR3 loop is CASSSGRYYEQYF. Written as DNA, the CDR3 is TGTGCCAGCAGCTCGGGACGGTACTACGAGCAGTACTTC.

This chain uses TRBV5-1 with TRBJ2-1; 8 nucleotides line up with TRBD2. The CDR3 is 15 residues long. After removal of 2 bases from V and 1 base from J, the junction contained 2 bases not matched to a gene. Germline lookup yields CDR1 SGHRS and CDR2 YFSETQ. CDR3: CASSLIAGSYNEQFF. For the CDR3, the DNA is TGCGCCAGCAGCTTAATAGCGGGATCCTACAATGAGCAGTTCTTC.

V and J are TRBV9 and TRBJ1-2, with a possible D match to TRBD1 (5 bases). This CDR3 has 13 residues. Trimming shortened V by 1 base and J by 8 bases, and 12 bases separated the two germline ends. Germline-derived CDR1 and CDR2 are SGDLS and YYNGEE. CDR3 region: CASSVSGFPGYTF. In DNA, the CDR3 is TGTGCCAGCAGCGTATCAGGGTTTCCAGGCTACACCTTC.

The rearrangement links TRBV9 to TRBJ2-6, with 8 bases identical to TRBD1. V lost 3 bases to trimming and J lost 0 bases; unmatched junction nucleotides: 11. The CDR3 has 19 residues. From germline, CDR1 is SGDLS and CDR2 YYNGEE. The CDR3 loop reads CASSGRRDRIFSGANVLTF. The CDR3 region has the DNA TGTGCCAGCAGCGGCAGAAGGGACAGGATTTTCTCTGGGGCCAACGTCCTGACTTTC. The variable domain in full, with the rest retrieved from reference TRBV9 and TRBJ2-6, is DSGVTQTPKHLITATGQRVTLRCSPRSGDLSVYWYQQSLDQGLQFLIQYYNGEERAKGNILERFSAQQFPDLHSELNLSSLELGDSALYFCASSGRRDRIFSGANVLTFGAGSRLTVL.

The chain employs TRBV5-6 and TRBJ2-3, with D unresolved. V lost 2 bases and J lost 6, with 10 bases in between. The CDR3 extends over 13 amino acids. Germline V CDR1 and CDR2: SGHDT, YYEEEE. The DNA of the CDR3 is TGTGCCAGCAGCTTTGAAATACGGGATACGCAGTATTTT. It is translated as CASSFEIRDTQYF.

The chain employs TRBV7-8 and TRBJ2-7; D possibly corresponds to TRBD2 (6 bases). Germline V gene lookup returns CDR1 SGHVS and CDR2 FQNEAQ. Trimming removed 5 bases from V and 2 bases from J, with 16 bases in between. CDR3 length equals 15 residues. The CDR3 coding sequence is TGTGCCAGCAGCCCGATGGAGGGTCGGACCTACGAGCAGTACTTC. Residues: CASSPMEGRTYEQYF. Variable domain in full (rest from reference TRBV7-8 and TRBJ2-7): GAGVSQSPRYKVAKRGQDVALRCDPISGHVSLFWYQQALGQGPEFLTYFQNEAQLDKSGLPSDRFFAERPEGSVSTLKIQRTQQEDSAVYLCASSPMEGRTYEQYFGPGTRLTVT.

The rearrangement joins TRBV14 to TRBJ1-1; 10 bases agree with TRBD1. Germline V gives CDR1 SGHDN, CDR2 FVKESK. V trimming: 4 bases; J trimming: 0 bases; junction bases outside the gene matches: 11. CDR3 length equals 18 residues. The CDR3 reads CASSRLQGTGALNTEAFF. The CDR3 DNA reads TGTGCCAGCAGCCGACTCCAGGGGACAGGGGCTCTGAACACTGAAGCTTTCTTT.

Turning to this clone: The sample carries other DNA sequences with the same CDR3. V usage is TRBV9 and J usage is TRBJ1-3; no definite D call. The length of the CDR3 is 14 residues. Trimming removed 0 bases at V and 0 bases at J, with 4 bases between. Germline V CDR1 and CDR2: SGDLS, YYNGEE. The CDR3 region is CASSVAGSGNTIYF. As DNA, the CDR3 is TGTGCCAGCAGCGTAGCCGGCTCTGGAAACACCATATATTTT.

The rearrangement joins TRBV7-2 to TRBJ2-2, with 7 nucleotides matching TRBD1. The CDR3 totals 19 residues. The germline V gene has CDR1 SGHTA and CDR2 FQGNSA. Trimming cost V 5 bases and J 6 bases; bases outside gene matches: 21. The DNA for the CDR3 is TGTGCCAGCAGCACCTGGACAGGCCCTCTTACCCTGGGGGCCGGGGAGCTGTTTTTT. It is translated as CASSTWTGPLTLGAGELFF.